This TCR beta chain was identified in a study of Ad26.COV2.S vaccination and SARS-CoV-2 variants. Whole-study findings and limits: Individuals receiving vaccine had higher spike-specific TCR breadth than placebo recipients did.

Of note for this clone: Its specificity is not known.

Measured with immunoSEQ multiplex PCR; TCRdb has only the in-frame clones, and not every one. In the table there are around 94,000 clones, roughly 75% of which are singletons. Germline CDR1 reads SGHRS; CDR2 reads YFSETQ. The CDR3 loop spans 16 amino acids. Trimming took 1 base from V and 0 from J, leaving 8 bases between them. This sequence was found in a human donor who had recovered from COVID-19. The input for sequencing was peripheral blood, taken after recovery from COVID-19. The chain couples TRBV5-1 to TRBJ2-6; D possibly uses TRBD1 or TRBD2 (5 bases each). DNA for the CDR3: TGCGCCAGCAGCTTGTTAGGGACCTCTGGGGCCAACGTCCTGACTTTC. Its protein product is CASSLLGTSGANVLTF.